This record looks at one TCR beta chain sequence and its context. This sample is drawn from a study of sequential checkpoint blockade in melanoma. Across the study: Maintenance nivolumab came after either treatment sequence.

The protocol was immunoSEQ multiplex PCR, while the TCRdb copy is restricted to in-frame clones and leaves out a portion. The data show roughly 30,000 clones, 83% seen once. V gave up 5 bases and J gave up 1 base; unmatched junction bases: 4. CDR3 size: 15 residues. CDR1 is LGHNA, CDR2 YSLEER, per germline. Sample treatment: randomized to nivolumab then ipilimumab (arm A) or the reverse (arm B). Patients had received no earlier DNA-damaging chemotherapy. PBMC sorting kept live CD3+CD8+ cells without CD19 or CD56. The chain links TRBV4-3 to TRBJ1-4, with 7 nucleotides matching TRBD1. This TCR derives from a human donor with melanoma. The specimen comprised CD8+ T cells sorted from blood (inferred from file names), sampled from a patient given nivolumab and ipilimumab in sequence. CDR3 in amino acids: CASSYRDRTNEKLFF. CDR3 nucleotides: TGCGCCAGCAGCTATAGGGACAGAACTAATGAAAAACTGTTTTTT.